The source of this TCR beta chain is a study of T cells in localized non-small cell lung cancer. Study-wide results and limits: Longer overall survival was associated with a higher density of T cells in the blood. The study detected a median approximately 57 of the top 100 tumor clones in adjacent lung. Heterogeneity remains possible, as sequencing covered one tumor region only.

Comment on this clone: Antigen specificity is unknown.

Profiling relied on immunoSEQ multiplex PCR, and the TCRdb table lists in-frame clones only, not all of them. The sample contains around 8,000 clones, around 92% of which appear only once. The TCR comes from a male donor older than 55 with stage II lung adenocarcinoma. Material: peripheral blood mononuclear cells, obtained before any cancer treatment.

This CDR3 reads CASRSGQLTEAFF. The CDR3 DNA reads TGTGCCAGTAGGTCGGGACAGCTGACTGAAGCTTTCTTT. This chain links TRBV19 with TRBJ1-1, with 7 bases fitting TRBD1. V trimming: 6 bases; J trimming: 5 bases; junction bases outside the gene matches: 6. The length of the CDR3 is 13 residues. The germline gives CDR1 LNHDA, CDR2 SQIVND (reference sequence).